This T cell receptor (beta chain) was identified during a study of blood T cell repertoires in COVID-19. Study-wide background: Nucleic acid was either cDNA or gDNA, and it came from T cells, B-cell-depleted T cells, or PBMCs.

Some clones are missing from TCRdb's copy, which holds only in-frame ones; the method was immunoSEQ multiplex PCR. Of some 280,000 clones in the sample, 89% are singletons; the top ten hold approximately 0.94%. V was trimmed by 2 bases and J by 3 bases, leaving 13 bases between them. CDR1 and CDR2 from the germline V gene are SGDLS and YYNGEE. The CDR3 extends over 15 amino acids. Sample: peripheral blood. The chain uses TRBV9 and TRBJ2-3; D is unresolved. This receptor was obtained from a woman in her 40s who had recovered from COVID-19. CDR3: CASSVLATSTDTQYF. CDR3 sequence (DNA): TGTGCCAGCAGCGTTTTAGCTACGAGTACAGATACGCAGTATTTT. Using reference TRBV9 and TRBJ2-3 for the parts outside the CDR3, the full variable domain is DSGVTQTPKHLITATGQRVTLRCSPRSGDLSVYWYQQSLDQGLQFLIQYYNGEERAKGNILERFSAQQFPDLHSELNLSSLELGDSALYFCASSVLATSTDTQYFGPGTRLTVL.